Below are 18 T cell receptor beta chains sequenced from a single sample in a study of blood T cell repertoires in COVID-19 (dated by TCRdb to between 2020 and 2021). The library was generated by the immunoSEQ multiplex PCR assay. The table was pulled from immuneACCESS by TCRdb, which kept in-frame rearrangements only. Such tables lose some clones; where checked, under half of the loss comes from unresolved V genes, and the rest has no known cause. This sample has 200,000 or so clones in its table, and about 80% of those were observed once. The ten largest account for less than 8.5% of the sample. Specimen: PBMCs or T cells enriched from blood (not recorded which). Source of these receptors: a man aged 35 to 55 who had recovered from COVID-19.

This clone appeared a single time. The chain has TRBV18 and TRBJ1-6; 8 positions agree with TRBD1. CDR1 and CDR2 from the germline V gene are KGHSH and LQKENI. The CDR3 contains 15 residues. The V and J ends lost 6 bases and 6 bases, in that order; junction bases with no gene match: 7. CDR3 DNA: TGTGCCAGCTCGGACAGGGACGGGAGTAATTCACCCCTCCACTTT. Translated, it gives CASSDRDGSNSPLHF.

The rearrangement uses TRBV7-8 and TRBJ1-2; D remains unclear. Trimming took 1 base from V and 0 from J, leaving 9 bases between them. Germline assignment: CDR1 SGHVS and CDR2 FQNEAQ. This CDR3 has 15 residues. The DNA of the CDR3 is TGTGCCAGCAGCTTAGGTTCCGGTACTAACTATGGCTACACCTTC. Amino acids: CASSLGSGTNYGYTF.

CDR3 sequence: CASSLSLKQGGEYLYNEQFF. The CDR3 DNA reads TGTGCCAGCAGTTTATCCCTCAAGCAGGGAGGGGAATATCTCTACAATGAGCAGTTCTTC. The chain links TRBV27 to TRBJ2-1, with 7 bases that match TRBD2. Germline V gives CDR1 MNHEY, CDR2 SMNVEV (reference sequence). The CDR3 is 20 amino acids. V gave up 0 bases and J gave up 3 bases; unmatched junction bases: 17.

This chain connects TRBV19 to TRBJ1-4, with 9 bases that match TRBD1. Losses at the gene ends were 5 bases for V and 5 bases for J; bases not matched to a gene: 3. CDR3 size: 14 residues. Germline CDR1 and CDR2: LNHDA and SQIVND (reference sequence). The CDR3 loop is CASSFGQGNEKLFF. In DNA, the CDR3 is TGTGCCAGTAGTTTCGGACAGGGGAATGAAAAACTGTTTTTT.

The chain employs TRBV7-9 and TRBJ1-4, with unresolved D. Germline V gene lookup returns CDR1 SEHNR and CDR2 FQNEAQ (reference sequence). V shed 5 bases and J shed 7 bases, with 11 bases lying between them. The CDR3 is made up of 13 amino acids. The CDR3, as DNA: TGTGCCAGCAGCACCGGCGGCGGTGAAAAACTGTTTTTT. As protein: CASSTGGGEKLFF.

The rearrangement uses TRBV7-6 and TRBJ1-1; 7 nucleotides line up with TRBD1. After removal of 6 bases from V and 6 bases from J, the junction contained 25 bases not matched to a gene. This CDR3 has 19 amino acids. The germline CDR1 and CDR2 sequences are SGHVS and FNYEAQ. CDR3 DNA sequence: TGTGCCAGCAGACCCTCGCCTGGGAACAGGGGTCGGGGGCGATCTGAAGCTTTCTTT. Its translation: CASRPSPGNRGRGRSEAFF.

The V gene is TRBV2, the J gene TRBJ2-1; D might be TRBD2 (6 bases). The CDR3 extends over 14 amino acids. Trimming stripped 0 bases from V and 14 bases from J, with 17 bases between. The V gene's germline CDR1 is SNHLY and CDR2 FYNNEI. The CDR3 loop reads CASSEARRGRGEFF. CDR3 nucleotides: TGTGCCAGCAGTGAAGCGCGTCGGGGACGCGGGGAGTTCTTC.

The V and J genes are TRBV4-1 and TRBJ1-4; D is ambiguous. V shed 4 bases and J shed 2 bases, with 8 bases lying between them. The CDR3 sequence is 14 residues long. In germline, CDR1 is MGHRA, CDR2 YSYEKL. CDR3 in DNA: TGCGCCAGCAGCCGGAGCCCGACTAATGAAAAACTGTTTTTT. Its protein is CASSRSPTNEKLFF.

The rearrangement uses TRBV19 and TRBJ1-1; possible D gene TRBD1, 5 bases. CDR1 and CDR2 (germline): LNHDA, SQIVND (reference sequence). Trimming removed 5 bases at V and 3 bases at J, with 10 bases between. This CDR3 region has 13 residues. CDR3 DNA: TGTGCCAGTAGTCAATGGGGGGACACTGAAGCTTTCTTT. Translation: CASSQWGDTEAFF.

The CDR3 DNA follows: TGTGCCAGCATTCGGACTAGCGCTCACCGGGAGCTGTTTTTT. Translating gives CASIRTSAHRELFF. The rearrangement joins TRBV6-5 to TRBJ2-2, with 9 bases that match TRBD2. Germline loops: CDR1 MNHEY, CDR2 SVGAGI. There are 14 residues in the CDR3. V was clipped by 7 bases and J by 9 bases; unmatched bases: 9.

This chain connects TRBV11-2 to TRBJ2-3, with 7 positions matching TRBD2. Losses at the gene ends were 1 base for V and 3 bases for J; bases not matched to a gene: 7. The CDR3 is 16 residues long. Germline V CDR1 and CDR2: SGHAT, FQNNGV. The CDR3: CASSLVGAGETDTQYF. The CDR3 DNA reads as TGTGCCAGCAGCTTAGTCGGTGCGGGGGAGACAGATACGCAGTATTTT.

This clone was detected only once. The chain carries TRBV3-1 (or the pseudogene TRBV3-2) and TRBJ1-6; 9 bases are a match to TRBD1. This CDR3 has 16 residues. Trimming at V came to 4 bases and at J to 1 base, leaving 2 bases not matched to a gene. Germline CDR1 reads LGHDT; CDR2 reads YNNKEL (reference sequence). CDR3 nucleotide sequence: TGTGCCAGCAGCCCCGGGACAGGGTCCTATAATTCACCCCTCCACTTT. Its translation: CASSPGTGSYNSPLHF.

Here the CDR3 reads CASSPRPGAGETQYF. The CDR3 DNA sequence: TGTGCCAGCTCACCACGTCCAGGGGCGGGAGAGACCCAGTACTTC. V is TRBV18 and J is TRBJ2-5; weak D call: TRBD1 (6 bases). Trimming removed 1 base at V and 4 bases at J, with 13 bases between. This CDR3 has 15 residues. Germline V gives CDR1 KGHSH, CDR2 LQKENI.

The chain combines TRBV7-9 with TRBJ2-7; TRBD2 might be the D (6 bases). V dropped 1 base and J dropped 2 bases, with 9 bases sitting between them. CDR3 length: 14 residues. CDR1 is SEHNR and CDR2 is FQNEAQ in the germline V gene (reference sequence). The CDR3 protein is CASSLGGKAYEQYF. The CDR3 DNA is TGTGCCAGCAGCTTAGGCGGGAAGGCCTACGAGCAGTACTTC.

This clone was seen once. The chain joins TRBV2 to TRBJ2-5; 10 bases fit TRBD2. V was pared by 7 bases and J by 1 base, with 6 bases of the junction left unmatched. This CDR3 comprises 15 residues. Per germline, CDR1 SNHLY and CDR2 FYNNEI. The CDR3 nucleotides are TGTGCCAGCAAACGCGCTAGCGGGGGCCAAGAGACCCAGTACTTC. This encodes CASKRASGGQETQYF.

The V call is TRBV6-1, the J call TRBJ1-5; 12 nucleotides match TRBD1. This CDR3 is 19 amino acids long. The ends lost 2 bases at V and 1 base at J; junction bases unmatched: 9. Per the germline V gene, CDR1 is MNHNS and CDR2 is SASEGT. DNA of the CDR3: TGTGCCAGCAGTGAAAGGCGGGACAGGGGGCGGGAGAGCAATCAGCCCCAGCATTTT. It is translated as CASSERRDRGRESNQPQHF.

The chain recombines TRBV7-9 with TRBJ2-7, with 8 bases that match TRBD1. Looked up from germline, CDR1 is SEHNR and CDR2 is FQNEAQ (reference sequence). The CDR3 runs to 12 residues. Trimming took 4 bases from V and 9 from J; bases not matched to a gene: 5. Here the CDR3 reads CASSSYGTGQYF. The CDR3 bases are TGTGCCAGCAGCTCATACGGGACAGGGCAGTACTTC. The full variable domain, in which reference TRBV7-9 and TRBJ2-7 provide the parts outside the CDR3, is DTGVSQNPRHKITKRGQNVTFRCDPISEHNRLYWYRQTLGQGPEFLTYFQNEAQLEKSRLLSDRFSAERPKGSFSTLEIQRTEQGDSAMYLCASSSYGTGQYFGPGTRLTVT.

The table lists this clone with a count of one. CDR3 sequence: CASSRSPPYGYTF. CDR3 bases: TGTGCCAGCAGTCGTTCCCCTCCCTATGGCTACACCTTC. The chain combines TRBV6-5 with TRBJ1-2; no reliable D call. Germline assignment: CDR1 MNHEY and CDR2 SVGAGI. This CDR3 is 13 amino acids long. V shed 5 bases and J shed 4 bases, with 11 bases lying between them.